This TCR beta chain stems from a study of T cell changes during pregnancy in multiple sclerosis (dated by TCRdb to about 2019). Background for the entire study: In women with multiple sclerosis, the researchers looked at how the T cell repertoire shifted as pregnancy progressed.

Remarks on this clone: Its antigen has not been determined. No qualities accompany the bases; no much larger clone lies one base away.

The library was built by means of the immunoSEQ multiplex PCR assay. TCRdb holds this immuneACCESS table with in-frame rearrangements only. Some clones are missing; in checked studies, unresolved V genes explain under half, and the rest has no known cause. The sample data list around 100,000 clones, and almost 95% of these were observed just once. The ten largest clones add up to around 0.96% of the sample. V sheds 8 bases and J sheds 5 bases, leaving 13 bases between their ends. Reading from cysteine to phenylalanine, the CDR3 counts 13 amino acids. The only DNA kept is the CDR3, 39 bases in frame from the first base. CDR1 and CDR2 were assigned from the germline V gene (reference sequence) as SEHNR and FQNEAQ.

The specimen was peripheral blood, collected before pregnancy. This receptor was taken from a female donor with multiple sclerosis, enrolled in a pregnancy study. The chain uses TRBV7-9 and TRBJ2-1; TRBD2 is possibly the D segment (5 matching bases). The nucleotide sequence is TGTGCCAGCGTGGGGAGTGTCGACAATGAGCAGTTCTTC. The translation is CASVGSVDNEQFF.